This TCR beta chain was obtained from a study of cytomegalovirus exposure and HLA in healthy donors. On the study more broadly: The study's early data release held around 85 million unique TCRs from HLA-typed donors.

Germline CDR1 is MNHNY and CDR2 is SVGAGI (reference sequence). The CDR3 contains 13 residues. Trimming left V 10 bases short and J 2 bases short, with 11 bases between. In this sample, this clone turned up a few times. Its antigen is still unknown. Findings and limits, study-wide: Both high specificity and high sensitivity reportedly marked the classifier's diagnosis of cytomegalovirus status. Whilst most TCR sequences proved rare, a subset of public TCRs occurred across many donors.

PCR was performed using 60 Vbeta and 13 Jbeta primers. Sequenced by immunoSEQ multiplex PCR; TCRdb stores in-frame clones only, minus some. Among some 180,000 clones listed, about 13% were seen once. The chain combines TRBV6-6 with TRBJ2-2; D remains unclear. This TCR derives from a man aged 50-60 years in good health and CMV-seropositive. Specimen: PBMCs. For the CDR3, the DNA is TGTGCCACCCGACTGATAAACACCGGGGAGCTGTTTTTT. Protein: CATRLINTGELFF.